This T cell receptor beta chain was captured by sequencing in a study of early T cells in non-severe SARS-CoV-2 infection. Turning to the study itself: The authors sequenced bulk RNA from unsorted whole blood, leaving chains unpaired. Findings of the study overall: Sequences matched to VDJdb favored anti-spike CD8 responses, while private and CD4 specificities were missed.

cDNA molecules, individually, were tagged with unique molecular identifiers. TCRdb used MiXCR to reprocess the 5' RACE reads, holding one entry per CDR3 protein. The sample lists fewer than 65,000 distinct CDR3 sequences, approximately 13% occurring once. The germline V and J ends were trimmed by 0 bases and 3 bases, with 10 bases remaining between them. CDR1 and CDR2 (germline): MRHNA, SNTAGT. This CDR3 has 15 amino acids. On this clonotype itself: Its antigen is not known.

The TCR sequence derives from an adult who was a healthcare worker with PCR-confirmed SARS-CoV-2 infection or an uninfected control (not recorded which). Input material: whole blood. The chain carries TRBV6-4 and TRBJ2-3, with a tentative D call TRBD1 (5 bases). CDR3 amino acids: CASSDSAQGTDTQYF. The DNA for the CDR3 is TGTGCCAGCAGTGACTCAGCGCAGGGAACAGATACGCAGTATTTT.